This TCR beta chain emerged from a study of cytomegalovirus exposure and HLA in healthy donors (dated by TCRdb to about 2017). Study-wide context: An earlier analysis of several hundred of the donors reported 250 to 300 Gb of sequence data and 117 million unique TCR beta sequences obtained from roughly 170 million T cells. An early release covering 500 to 750 HLA-typed donors comprised 250 to 350 gigabases of sequencing data and tens of millions of unique TCR sequences. The genetic ancestry cluster associated with self-reported Caucasian donors included 65% to 90% of the 398 genotyped donors. The aim of the study was to test whether cataloging public T cell receptors could identify signatures of past pathogen exposure. The study profiled the T cell repertoires of about 720 subjects by immunosequencing and related them to cytomegalovirus serostatus. Besides the first cohort of about 730 subjects, a separate validation cohort made up of roughly 120 different subjects was used. High-throughput TCR immunosequencing, statistical association of individual TCRs with disease status, and machine learning were combined to predict cytomegalovirus infection status. To study patterns of TCR occurrence, a later analysis re-analyzed previously published TCR beta repertoires from hundreds of donors and added high-resolution HLA genotyping. Rather than using new phenotypic data, the later analysis identified candidate immune exposures from TCR beta sequences and from how often those sequences occurred across donors. An earlier analysis of 587 of the donors used high-throughput TCR beta sequencing to judge whether each TCR beta V gene segment behaved as functional or pseudogenic. Alongside the repertoire data, information on donor age, sex, ethnicity and CMV serostatus was compiled. A later genetic analysis used genome-wide SNP genotypes for about 65% of the roughly 700 donors, treating that subset as a discovery cohort. All discovery cohort repertoires had been generated on a single sequencing platform. Both class I and class II loci were covered by HLA typing, at four-digit resolution. Typing coverage varied by locus: about 620-640 donors for A, B, C, DRB1 and DQB1; more than 500 for DQA1; about 600 for DPA1; fewer than 480 for DPB1. Roughly five DR-DQ haplotypes were handled as single units for association and clustering because linkage in the cohort was strong. Among around 400 genotyped donors of the cohort, an average of around 220,000 unique TCR beta nucleotide sequences was sequenced per donor, of which about 20% were non-productive. On the study overall, not on this receptor specifically: A group of highly shared sequence variants was considered likely to be a technical artifact of the sequencing pipeline. Because counts were too low, roughly 18 rarely observed V segments, including chromosome 9 orphons, were left out of the earlier analysis of roughly 600 of the donors. Some IMGT-functional V segments, including TRBV6-2 and TRBV6-3, could not be told apart with the 87-base-pair reads, so those segments were excluded. A further reported finding was that TCR beta sequences accurately predicted the HLA-A and HLA-B alleles for most subjects in the first cohort. A later analysis reported that several top co-occurrence clusters appeared linked to parvovirus B19, influenza, CMV and Epstein-Barr virus. CMV serostatus was the only immune exposure information available for the cohort. Roughly uniform sequencing depth across donors was assumed in presence/absence analyses, although this assumption may not hold. In vitro tests confirmed that a few of the cytomegalovirus-associated TCR beta chains recognize cytomegalovirus antigens. Across donors, most TCR sequences were observed very rarely, whereas some public TCRs were present in many individuals. Cytomegalovirus status was reported to be diagnosed by the classifier with high specificity and sensitivity in both the original and validation cohorts. In this cohort, only TCR beta chains were sequenced, and detectable features were limited by the absence of alpha or paired-chain data. An earlier analysis of approximately 570 of the donors showed that most TCR beta V segments appeared in productive rearrangements either about 87% or about 30% of the time, which broadly matched IMGT annotations. According to a later analysis, TCR association rates differed among HLA loci, with DRB1 alleles showing the most associated TCRs and HLA-C alleles showing the fewest. According to the authors, the approach could potentially be generalized to other disease states and immunological phenotypes. Specific HLA alleles were associated with some 15,000 TCR beta sequences at a false discovery rate of 0.05 in a later analysis. Because HLA typing was unavailable for some donors at each locus, only the typed subset was used in association tests. A later analysis found that most CMV-associated TCR beta chains appeared HLA-restricted, with HLA associations seemingly driven largely by CMV exposure. According to a later genetic analysis, donors in an Asian-associated ancestry cluster had fewer N-insertions in productive TCRs than the roughly 670-donor mean. The study gave a list of about 150 TCR beta chains associated with cytomegalovirus. Assigning TCR associations to individual alleles was difficult when HLA alleles, especially DR and DQ, strongly co-occurred. An association between a missense DCLRE1C variant and V-gene and J-gene trimming of TCR beta chains was found in a later genetic analysis and replicated in an independent cohort. A later analysis found that HLA-associated TCR beta chains were more clonally expanded and had lower generation probabilities than equally common non-associated chains. Linkage disequilibrium might explain the correlated functional status among segregating V segments, but an unknown experimental factor could not be ruled out.

The protocol used for the library was the immunoSEQ multiplex PCR assay. The multiplex PCR relied on a mix of 60 forward primers for TCR Vbeta segments and 13 reverse primers for TCR Jbeta segments. A multiplex PCR assay on genomic DNA amplified the CDR3 region of rearranged TCR beta genes. The Illumina HiSeq System was used to sequence the amplified TCR beta libraries as 87-base-pair reads. The authors' pipeline ran thus. A later analysis counted 75 million to 100 million unique TCR beta chains across the approximately 700 repertoires, and around 9.9 million of these chains were shared by at least two donors. Raw reads were error-corrected and collapsed into unique sequences with a nearest-neighbor algorithm that merged closely related sequences to remove PCR and sequencing errors. CDR3 sequences were aligned to IMGT reference sequences to assign V, D and J gene segments. For a sequence to be retained, at least a six-nucleotide match to both a V gene segment and a J gene segment was required. Rearrangements were classified as productive when the CDR3 lacked stop codons and remained in frame with V and J, and all other rearrangements were classified as non-productive. CDR3 was defined according to IMGT convention as the region running from the second conserved V-encoded cysteine to the conserved J-encoded phenylalanine. In an earlier analysis of some 550 of the donors, sequences lacking an unambiguous match to a single V gene segment were excluded. In an earlier analysis of a few hundred of the donors, V segments were called functional above 56.7% productive rearrangements and were called segregating when the between-donor standard deviation exceeded 5%. To diagnose cytomegalovirus status from the catalog of TCR beta chain sequences, a statistical classification framework was built. V and J gene assignment, in a later analysis, came from comparing TCR nucleotide sequences with IMGT/GENE-DB human TR gene sequences. The TCRdist pipeline was used in a later analysis to assign CDR3 sequences and most-parsimonious VDJ recombination scenarios. A later analysis defined each TCR beta chain by its CDR3 amino acid sequence plus V-gene family, and excluded reads lacking a unique V-gene family. As a way to deal with suspected cross-contamination and a sequencing artifact, a later analysis dropped hundreds of nucleotide sequences that were highly shared and had low generation probability. In a later analysis, a clonal expansion index was calculated for each public chain from normalized within-repertoire ranks of inferred template counts. Generation probabilities in a later analysis came from a VDJ recombination model fitted to out-of-frame rearrangements, and those results were checked against IGoR. In a later analysis, hypergeometric tests were used to score TCR-TCR, TCR-HLA and TCR-CMV co-occurrence, with a repertoire-size bias correction applied to TCR pairs. False discovery rates were estimated in a later analysis by permuting HLA or CMV assignments 20 times. In a later analysis, co-occurring TCRs were grouped with DBSCAN, and TCRdist sequence similarity was added when clustering was performed within HLA-allele-positive subsets. Repertoires with fewer than 30,000 or more than 120,000 public chains, plus five repertoires with anomalous nucleotide sharing, were excluded from co-occurrence clustering. The source is immuneACCESS, and TCRdb retained only in-frame sequences with V and J called. Part of the clones is not carried over; for the studies checked, unresolved V genes explain less than half of this, and the remainder is unexplained. Clone size and V and J calls were adopted from that table, with D and trimming inferred from the DNA. The sample contains about 130,000 clones, 84% of them found a single time. 2.7% of the sample comes from the top ten.

The cohort consisted of 600 to 700 healthy bone marrow donors. All cohort members were sampled while nominally healthy, although unrecorded immune exposures were likely present. The donor was CMV seronegative and belonged to the group of several hundred seronegative cohort members. A peripheral blood sample was collected from each donor, and TCR beta sequencing was performed on peripheral blood mononuclear cells. Genomic DNA extraction from the blood cell samples was performed with the Qiagen DNeasy Blood Extraction Kit. A remark on this clone: Its antigen is still unknown. The record has no base qualities; no much larger clone is one base away.

The CDR3 runs 15 amino acids, cysteine and phenylalanine included. Left in the record is the CDR3 DNA by itself, 45 bases read in frame from the first base. V loses 0 bases, J loses 7 bases, and the germline ends lie 17 bases apart. From a lookup of the germline V gene, CDR1 and CDR2 are SGDLS and YYNGEE. This receptor chain uses TRBV9 and TRBJ2-7; possibly the D gene is TRBD1, per 6 matching bases. Sequencing input: PBMCs. The TCR sequence derives from a man aged 50-59 years in good health and CMV-seronegative. CDR3 protein: CASSVDGTLRREQYF. The DNA sequence is as follows: TGTGCCAGCAGCGTAGATGGGACACTCCGCCGGGAGCAGTACTTC.